The 24 T cell receptor beta chains presented below share a single source sample, sequenced in a study of T-cell memory formation after mild COVID-19. MiXCR, run by TCRdb on the 5' RACE reads, gives a single entry per CDR3 protein. The sample consists of about 140,000 distinct CDR3 sequences, about 19% of them appearing once. The source material was PBMCs or a T cell subset sorted from them (not recorded which). The receptors come from an adult woman who had mild COVID-19 (a few samples of this study predate the infection). Cell type and time point are not known.

In this sample, this clonotype turned up a few times. The rearrangement joins TRBV6-5 to TRBJ1-5; D uncertain. Germline loops: CDR1 MNHEY, CDR2 SVGAGI. The CDR3 has 13 amino acids. V lost 7 bases and J 2 bases, leaving 9 bases between the germline ends. The CDR3 DNA reads as TGTGCCAGCACAGGTGGGGGCAATCAGCCCCAGCATTTT. The encoded protein is CASTGGGNQPQHF.

The rearrangement links TRBV7-8 to TRBJ1-4; D perhaps matches TRBD1 (6 bases). This CDR3 comprises 14 residues. Trimming removed 5 bases from V and 2 bases from J, with 9 bases in between. CDR1 SGHVS and CDR2 FQNEAQ come from the germline V gene. The CDR3 here is CASSRGRTNEKLFF. DNA of the CDR3: TGTGCCAGCAGCCGGGGGCGGACTAATGAAAAACTGTTTTTT.

Many counts were recorded for this clonotype. V usage is TRBV7-2 and J usage is TRBJ1-5, with D unresolved. Trimming left V 2 bases short and J 3 bases short, with 11 bases between. Germline values: CDR1 SGHTA, CDR2 FQGNSA. The CDR3 totals 15 residues. CDR3 region: CASSLFLDLNQPQHF. For the CDR3, the DNA is TGTGCCAGCAGCTTATTTCTGGACCTCAATCAGCCCCAGCATTTT.

The chain recombines TRBV7-6 with TRBJ1-5, with unresolved D. Trimming took off 2 bases at V and 1 base at J, with 9 bases between the two ends. CDR3 length: 15 residues. Germline CDR1 SGHVS, CDR2 FNYEAQ. CDR3 sequence (DNA): TGTGCCAGCAGCTTAAGGTTCGGGAGCAATCAGCCCCAGCATTTT. Residues: CASSLRFGSNQPQHF.

The V call is TRBV29-1, the J call TRBJ2-1, with a tentative D call TRBD2 (5 bases). Trimming cost V 4 bases and J 3 bases, with 10 bases left between them. The CDR3 sequence is 13 residues long. The germline CDR1 and CDR2 sequences are SQVTM and ANQGSEA. The CDR3: CSVGDYIYNEQFF. Written as DNA, the CDR3 is TGCAGCGTTGGTGACTATATCTACAATGAGCAGTTCTTC.

This clonotype was found a few times. This chain uses TRBV2 with TRBJ2-5; no definite D call. Between the trimmed V and J ends, which lost 7 bases and 5 bases, there was a span of 14 bases. Germline CDR1 and CDR2: SNHLY and FYNNEI. This CDR3 spans 13 amino acids. DNA of the CDR3: TGTGCCAGCACCGAGGTGGGGTGGGAGACCCAGTACTTC. It yields the protein CASTEVGWETQYF.

A few counts support this clonotype. This sequence joins TRBV20-1 and TRBJ2-7; weak D call: TRBD1 (6 bases). Trimming took off 2 bases at V and 3 bases at J, with 14 bases between the two ends. The CDR3 sequence is 14 residues long. The germline V gene encodes CDR1 DFQATT and CDR2 SNEGSKA (reference sequence). CDR3: CSARLGGVSYEQYF. CDR3 nucleotides: TGCAGTGCTAGACTTGGGGGCGTGAGCTACGAGCAGTACTTC.

J is TRBJ1-2 and V is TRBV6-1, with TRBD1 as a possible D gene (5 bases). Germline V gives CDR1 MNHNS, CDR2 SASEGT. This CDR3 region has 16 residues. V was trimmed by 5 bases and J by 2 bases, leaving 18 bases between them. In DNA, the CDR3 is TGTGCCAGCAGTCACCTTACCGGGACCGAGAACTATGGCTACACCTTC. Translation: CASSHLTGTENYGYTF.

The chain employs TRBV2 and TRBJ2-2, with a tentative D call TRBD2 (5 bases). In germline, CDR1 is SNHLY, CDR2 FYNNEI. The CDR3 consists of 13 residues. The V end lost 8 bases, the J end lost 6 bases, and 13 bases lay between the germline ends. The CDR3 DNA is TGTGCCAGCCTAGAAGCGAGGGCCGGGGAGCTGTTTTTT. This sequence encodes CASLEARAGELFF.

The CDR3 loop is CASNKLGTGYEQYF. CDR3 bases: TGTGCCAGCAACAAACTGGGGACAGGCTACGAGCAGTACTTC. The chain has TRBV27 and TRBJ2-7; TRBD1 aligns across 8 bases. This CDR3 has 14 amino acids. V gave up 7 bases and J gave up 3 bases; unmatched junction bases: 8. Germline CDR1 reads MNHEY; CDR2 reads SMNVEV (reference sequence).

In DNA, the CDR3 is TGTGCCAGTACCCCCCGACTAGCCCTTGGTGGGACCCAGTACTTC. It translates to CASTPRLALGGTQYF. The gene calls are TRBV19 and TRBJ2-5, with 7 bases fitting TRBD2. Germline assignment: CDR1 LNHDA and CDR2 SQIVND (reference sequence). This CDR3 region has 15 residues. V lost 7 bases and J lost 7; bases outside the gene matches: 15.

V is TRBV30 and J is TRBJ1-6; TRBD1 is a possible D gene (6 bases). The CDR3 consists of 15 residues. The germline gives CDR1 GTSNPN, CDR2 SVGIG (reference sequence). V lost 6 bases to trimming and J lost 10 bases, with 22 bases between them. The CDR3: CACPLQGWQGSPLHF. The CDR3 DNA sequence: TGTGCCTGCCCCTTACAGGGCTGGCAGGGCTCACCCCTCCACTTT.

In its sample, this clonotype was seen a few times. In DNA, the CDR3 is TGTGCCACCAGCAGAGATAGGTCAAAAGAGACCCAGTACTTC. The encoded protein is CATSRDRSKETQYF. This chain links TRBV15 with TRBJ2-5, with D hard to call. CDR3 length: 14 amino acids. Germline CDR1 reads LNHNV; CDR2 reads YYDKDF (reference sequence). V was trimmed by 0 bases and J by 3 bases, leaving 8 bases between them. Using reference TRBV15 and TRBJ2-5 for the parts outside the CDR3, the full variable domain is DAMVIQNPRYQVTQFGKPVTLSCSQTLNHNVMYWYQQKSSQAPKLLFHYYDKDFNNEADTPDNFQSRRPNTSFCFLDIRSPGLGDTAMYLCATSRDRSKETQYFGPGTRLLVL.

This clonotype was seen more than once but under ten times. This chain connects TRBV7-9 to TRBJ1-4; D is ambiguous. CDR1 and CDR2 from the germline V gene are SEHNR and FQNEAQ (reference sequence). CDR3 size: 17 residues. Trimming removed 5 bases from V and 3 bases from J, with 19 bases in between. CDR3 coding DNA: TGTGCCAGCAGCCCTCCCGCCGGGGAGGTGGCTAATGAAAAACTGTTTTTT. It is translated as CASSPPAGEVANEKLFF.

This clonotype was found many times. The J gene is TRBJ2-3, the V gene TRBV7-2, with TRBD1 matching over 7 bases. This CDR3 is built from 15 residues. V trimming: 5 bases; J trimming: 0 bases; junction bases outside the gene matches: 5. Germline-derived CDR1 and CDR2 are SGHTA and FQGNSA. CDR3 amino acids: CASSLGQVSTDTQYF. As DNA, the CDR3 is TGTGCCAGCAGCCTTGGACAGGTTAGCACAGATACGCAGTATTTT. Full variable domain (remainder filled in from reference TRBV7-2 and TRBJ2-3): GAGVSQSPSNKVTEKGKDVELRCDPISGHTALYWYRQSLGQGLEFLIYFQGNSAPDKSGLPSDRFSAERTGGSVSTLTIQRTQQEDSAVYLCASSLGQVSTDTQYFGPGTRLTVL.

This clonotype was counted a few times. The chain joins TRBV6-6 to TRBJ2-7; the D gene is possibly TRBD1 (5 bases). The CDR3 has 13 residues. V was trimmed by 0 bases and J by 6 bases, leaving 9 bases between them. Germline V lookup: CDR1 MNHNY, CDR2 SVGAGI (reference sequence). The chain's CDR3 is CASSYSQGGEQYF. In nucleotides, the CDR3 is TGTGCCAGCAGTTACTCCCAGGGTGGCGAGCAGTACTTC.

V usage is TRBV5-1 and J usage is TRBJ2-7; D perhaps matches TRBD1 (6 bases). V lost 4 bases, J lost 3 bases, and 11 bases lay in between. Germline CDR1 is SGHRS and CDR2 is YFSETQ. This CDR3 contains 13 residues. The CDR3 sequence: CASSRDMNYEQYF. Here the CDR3 DNA reads TGCGCCAGCAGCCGGGACATGAACTACGAGCAGTACTTC.

This clonotype showed up just a few times. The chain joins TRBV6-5 to TRBJ1-2, with D possibly TRBD1 on 5 matching bases. The CDR3 length is 14 residues. Trimming stripped 2 bases from V and 0 bases from J, with 7 bases between. The germline gives CDR1 MNHEY, CDR2 SVGAGI. CDR3 DNA: TGTGCCAGCAGTTACAGACAGTCTAACTATGGCTACACCTTC. It encodes CASSYRQSNYGYTF.

This clonotype showed up just a few times. CDR3 sequence (DNA): TGTGCCAGCAGCAGGCTACGGACAGGGTCGGCTAACTATGGCTACACCTTC. Its translation: CASSRLRTGSANYGYTF. The gene calls are TRBV5-8 and TRBJ1-2; 8 positions agree with TRBD1. The CDR3 consists of 17 residues. Germline loops: CDR1 SGHTS, CDR2 YDEGEE. The junction had 11 bases not matched to a gene; V was cut back by 4 bases and J by 0 bases.

This clonotype was observed at least ten times. The V call is TRBV5-1, the J call TRBJ2-3, with 9 bases that match TRBD1. Germline V CDR1 and CDR2: SGHRS, YFSETQ. Germline trimming cut 5 bases from V and 10 bases from J; bases unmatched to any gene: 11. This CDR3 spans 14 amino acids. The chain's CDR3 is CASRRQGGPLAQYF. CDR3 bases: TGCGCCAGCAGAAGACAGGGGGGTCCCTTGGCGCAGTATTTT.

This clonotype has at least ten counts. The gene calls are TRBV7-9 and TRBJ2-5; a weak D match, TRBD2 (6 bases). The CDR3 has 14 residues. Germline-derived CDR1 and CDR2 are SEHNR and FQNEAQ (reference sequence). Trimming shortened V by 3 bases and J by 4 bases, and 12 bases separated the two germline ends. The CDR3 sequence is CASSFSLGGETQYF. The CDR3 bases are TGTGCCAGCAGCTTTTCGTTGGGAGGAGAGACCCAGTACTTC.

The chain combines TRBV6-2 or TRBV6-3 with TRBJ2-3, with D perhaps matching TRBD2 (6 bases). The length of the CDR3 is 16 residues. Between the trimmed V and J ends, which lost 5 bases and 2 bases, there was a span of 17 bases. Germline lookup yields CDR1 MNHEY and CDR2 SVGEGT. CDR3 region: CASSDGSRRFTDTQYF. In nucleotides, the CDR3 is TGTGCCAGCAGTGACGGGAGCAGGCGGTTCACAGATACGCAGTATTTT.

The table lists this clonotype with many counts. This chain connects TRBV7-6 to TRBJ2-3; 10 bases agree with TRBD2. The length of the CDR3 is 15 residues. V dropped 2 bases and J dropped 1; count of bases not matched to a gene: 0. The germline V gene encodes CDR1 SGHVS and CDR2 FNYEAQ. The CDR3 DNA reads as TGTGCCAGCAGCTTAACTAGCGGGGGCACAGATACGCAGTATTTT. Its protein is CASSLTSGGTDTQYF.

The rearrangement links TRBV15 to TRBJ2-7, with a possible D match to TRBD2 (7 bases). The V gene's germline CDR1 is LNHNV and CDR2 YYDKDF (reference sequence). This CDR3 has 17 residues. The V and J ends lost 0 bases and 2 bases respectively, with 17 bases between them. In nucleotides, the CDR3 is TGTGCCACCAGCAGAGATCAGGGCGGGGGCTACGCCTACGAGCAGTACTTC. Its translation: CATSRDQGGGYAYEQYF.